This T cell receptor beta chain was captured in a study of early T cells in non-severe SARS-CoV-2 infection. Study-level background: Bulk RNA isolated from unsorted whole blood underwent sequencing; chains were not paired. Study-level findings and limits: Matching results from VDJdb favored anti-spike CD8 responses, leaving private and CD4 specificities undetected.

At least ten counts were recorded for this clonotype. Antigen unknown. Germline CDR1 and CDR2: DFQATT and SNEGSKA (reference sequence). Trimming cost V 5 bases and J 10 bases; bases outside gene matches: 12. The CDR3 covers 13 residues. Unique molecular identifiers (one per individual cDNA molecule) were attached. Each CDR3 protein is one row after TCRdb ran MiXCR on the 5' RACE reads. The sample records around 55,000 distinct CDR3 sequences, under 8% being singletons. This sequence joins TRBV20-1 and TRBJ1-1; the match to TRBD1 covers 8 bases. The clonotype comes from an adult who was a healthcare worker with PCR-confirmed SARS-CoV-2 infection or an uninfected control (not recorded which). The source was whole blood, collected at baseline. CDR3 in amino acids: CSARTQGAHGAFF. Here the CDR3 DNA reads TGCAGTGCTCGGACCCAGGGGGCGCATGGAGCTTTCTTT.